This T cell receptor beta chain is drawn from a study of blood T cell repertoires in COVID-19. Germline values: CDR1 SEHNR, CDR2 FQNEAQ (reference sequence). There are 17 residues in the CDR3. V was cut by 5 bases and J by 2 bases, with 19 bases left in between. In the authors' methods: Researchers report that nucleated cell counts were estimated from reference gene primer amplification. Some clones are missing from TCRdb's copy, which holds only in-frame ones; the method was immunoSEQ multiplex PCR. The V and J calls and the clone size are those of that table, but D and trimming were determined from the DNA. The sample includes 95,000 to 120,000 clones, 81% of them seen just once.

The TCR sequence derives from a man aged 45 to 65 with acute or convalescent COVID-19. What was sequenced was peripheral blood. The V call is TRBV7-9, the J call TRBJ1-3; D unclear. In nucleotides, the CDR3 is TGTGCCAGCAGCCCCAAAACCCTAGGAACCCCTGGAAACACCATATATTTT. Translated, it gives CASSPKTLGTPGNTIYF.